This TCR beta chain was captured in a study of cytotoxic CD8 clonotypes in ibrutinib-treated CLL. Trimming cost V 6 bases and J 8 bases; bases outside gene matches: 9. Germline V lookup: CDR1 SGHAT, CDR2 FQDESV (reference sequence). This CDR3 has 13 residues. Libraries were prepared by immunoSEQ multiplex PCR; TCRdb keeps only in-frame clonotypes and omits some of them. The sample comprises about 200,000 clones, more than 65% of which are singletons, and roughly 5.9% rests with the top ten. The genes are TRBV11-1 and TRBJ1-2; 7 nucleotides agree with TRBD1. Material: PBMCs, obtained after 12 months of ibrutinib treatment. This TCR was recovered from a human donor with chronic lymphocytic leukemia. The CDR3 sequence: CASRVTGSEGYTF. CDR3 DNA: TGTGCCAGCAGGGTGACAGGGTCAGAGGGCTACACCTTC.